Shown below are 6 T cell receptor beta chains from a single sample sequenced in a study of cytomegalovirus exposure and HLA in healthy donors. The PCR was carried out with 60 Vbeta primers and 13 Jbeta primers. TCRdb's table, derived via immunoSEQ multiplex PCR, lists solely in-frame clones and lacks some. The data hold about 140,000 clones, with about 70% observed a single time. The sample consisted of PBMCs. These TCRs come from a middle-aged man in good health and CMV-seronegative.

The chain employs TRBV6-5 and TRBJ2-7; 8 bases fit TRBD2. V trimming: 4 bases; J trimming: 0 bases; junction bases outside the gene matches: 2. Germline values: CDR1 MNHEY, CDR2 SVGAGI. CDR3 size: 14 residues. The CDR3: CASSFSGSSYEQYF. The CDR3 DNA reads as TGTGCCAGCAGTTTCAGCGGGAGCTCCTACGAGCAGTACTTC.

The chain carries TRBV7-2 and TRBJ2-7; weak D call: TRBD1 (6 bases). V lost 3 bases, J lost 6 bases, and 15 bases lay in between. CDR3 size: 14 residues. CDR1 and CDR2 (germline): SGHTA, FQGNSA. CDR3 sequence reads: CASSFQGSFSEQYF. The CDR3 bases are TGTGCCAGCAGCTTCCAGGGGTCGTTTAGCGAGCAGTACTTC.

V and J are TRBV30 and TRBJ2-7; D gene uncertain. Trimming took off 2 bases at V and 3 bases at J, with 11 bases between the two ends. This CDR3 has 13 residues. CDR1 GTSNPN and CDR2 SVGIG come from the germline V gene (reference sequence). DNA of the CDR3: TGTGCCTGGAGTTTAGCAGATAACTACGAGCAGTACTTC. The encoded protein is CAWSLADNYEQYF.

This chain joins TRBV4-1 and TRBJ2-7; the match to TRBD2 covers 7 bases. V lost 0 bases, J lost 2 bases, and 7 bases stayed unmatched. Germline V gene sequence: CDR1 MGHRA, CDR2 YSYEKL. The CDR3 is made up of 16 amino acids. DNA of the CDR3: TGCGCCAGCAGCCAAGAAACAGCGGGGATTGCCTACGAGCAGTACTTC. Translating it yields CASSQETAGIAYEQYF.

V and J are TRBV6-1 and TRBJ2-7; D might be TRBD2 (6 bases). V was pared by 7 bases and J by 2 bases, with 12 bases between. Germline-derived CDR1 and CDR2 are MNHNS and SASEGT. The CDR3 totals 13 residues. The CDR3 spells CASMWRGAYEQYF. The CDR3 DNA sequence: TGTGCCAGCATGTGGAGGGGCGCCTACGAGCAGTACTTC.

The rearrangement joins TRBV2 to TRBJ1-5, with 12 bases identical to TRBD1. Germline-derived CDR1 and CDR2 are SNHLY and FYNNEI. Trimming took 7 bases from V and 6 from J; bases not matched to a gene: 4. The CDR3 covers 14 residues. This CDR3 is CASKGQGAFQPQHF. The CDR3 DNA reads as TGTGCCAGCAAGGGACAGGGGGCTTTTCAGCCCCAGCATTTT.